Sequencing of this T cell receptor (beta chain) was carried out in a study of blood T cell repertoires in COVID-19 (TCRdb year 2020). For the wider study: The collaborator samples originated in the United States, Italy and Spain and spanned the acute and convalescent phases of COVID-19. The material from the prospective study consisted of cDNA or gDNA derived from T cells, B-cell-depleted T cells, or PBMCs. Deeply sampled blood TCRbeta repertoires from subjects exposed to, actively infected with, or recovered from COVID-19 were included in the dataset. The repertoires were released in a freely available public database intended as a resource for research on the immune response to SARS-CoV-2. Samples were obtained from the ongoing ImmuneRACE study (first 160 participants) and from about 1,300 subjects provided by 6 global collaborators. The sample metadata nearly always contained a de-identified subject ID, COVID-19 status, age in years and sex. HLA class I and class II types, where available, came from metadata supplied by the sample provider rather than from assay-based typing. The study at large found these results: Clinical and demographic metadata were provided uncurated, with the amount varying by source and participant.

As to this clone: It lacks a known antigen. There are no base qualities to consult, and no much larger clone falls within one base.

V is pared back by 0 bases and J by 1 base, with 6 bases lying between the germline termini. The CDR1 and CDR2 encoded by the germline V gene are SGHRS and YFSETQ. The CDR3 holds 14 amino acids from the cysteine to the phenylalanine. Kept here is only the CDR3 DNA, which spans 42 bases and is read in frame from base 1. Each collaborating institution followed its own protocols to collect whole blood in K2EDTA tubes. For TCRbeta analysis, collaborators shipped samples in one of three forms: frozen whole blood, isolated PBMCs, or DNA extracted from either of those sample types. The immunoSEQ Assay, a bias-controlled multiplex PCR, was used to amplify TCRbeta CDR3 regions from genomic DNA. In the authors' own workflow: Nucleated cell counts per sample were estimated from amplification of reference gene primers within the assay. To quantify the absolute abundance of each unique TCRbeta CDR3 rearrangement, sequence reads were collapsed and filtered. Productive Simpson clonality was computed per sample as the square root of Simpson's diversity index over productive rearrangements. TCRdb mirrors the immuneACCESS table, restricted to in-frame sequences. Some clones are absent from its copies; in checked studies, under half trace to an unresolved V gene, and the reason for the others is unknown. V and J calls and clone size are given by that table; D and trimming were obtained from the DNA. The sample has about 130,000 clones on record, 80% to 85% of them singletons. Around 4.1% of the sample goes to the ten largest clones.

What was sequenced was peripheral blood. The sequence links TRBV5-1 to TRBJ2-3; the D gene cannot be resolved reliably. The sequence derives from a woman between 50 and 59 years old with acute or convalescent COVID-19. The CDR3 reads as follows: CASSLAPGTDTQYF. The base sequence is TGCGCCAGCAGCTTGGCCCCTGGCACAGATACGCAGTATTTT.